The 23 T cell receptor beta chains listed next were all sequenced from one sample in a study of blood T cell repertoires in COVID-19 (TCRdb year 2020). Libraries came from the immunoSEQ multiplex PCR assay. Entries here come from immuneACCESS through TCRdb and include only in-frame sequences with V and J called. Some clones fail to appear in such tables; in the studies checked, an unresolved V gene covers under half of the shortfall, and the cause of the remainder is unknown. This sample holds roughly 50,000 clones; 60% to 85% were observed only once. The ten largest clonotypes hold 15% of the sample. Material: peripheral blood. All receptors derive from a human donor with active or convalescent COVID-19. The donor label of this sample is uncertain.

This clone came up once. The rearrangement joins TRBV9 to TRBJ1-4; 8 nucleotides match TRBD1. Germline CDR1 and CDR2: SGDLS and YYNGEE. The ends lost 0 bases at V and 3 bases at J; junction bases unmatched: 7. This CDR3 contains 17 residues. This CDR3 is CASSVAGDRSPNEKLFF. The CDR3 DNA reads TGTGCCAGCAGCGTAGCGGGGGACAGGTCCCCTAATGAAAAACTGTTTTTT.

The CDR3: CASVGGGETQYF. The CDR3 coding sequence is TGTGCCAGCGTTGGGGGAGGAGAGACCCAGTACTTC. The rearrangement joins TRBV11-1 to TRBJ2-5; perhaps TRBD2 as D (6 bases). With 8 bases removed from V and 4 bases from J, the gap between germline ends came to 11 bases. This CDR3 is 12 amino acids long. The germline CDR1 and CDR2 sequences are SGHAT and FQDESV (reference sequence).

This sequence joins TRBV21-1 and TRBJ2-1; the table's TRBD2 call for D was not verified on the DNA. TRBV21-1 is flagged as a pseudogene. The CDR3 is 16 residues long. CDR3 sequence (DNA): TGTGCCAGCAGCGAACTAGCGGTAATCTCCTACAATGAGCAGTTCTTC. Protein sequence: CASSELAVISYNEQFF.

The chain employs TRBV2 and TRBJ2-1; 13 bases are shared with TRBD2. CDR1 is SNHLY and CDR2 is FYNNEI in the germline V gene. J gave up 8 bases and V 6 bases, and 13 bases lay outside the gene matches. This CDR3 has 17 amino acids. The DNA of the CDR3 is TGTGCCAGCAGGGGGGGACTAGCGGGACGAGAATTGGATGAGCAGTTCTTC. Protein sequence: CASRGGLAGRELDEQFF.

Only one count was recorded for this clone. This chain uses TRBV2 with TRBJ2-1; tentative D call: TRBD2 (6 bases). The germline CDR1 and CDR2 sequences are SNHLY and FYNNEI. The CDR3 loop spans 15 amino acids. V lost 7 bases and J 4 bases, leaving 17 bases between the germline ends. This CDR3 reads CASIGAGYSYNEQFF. The CDR3 DNA is TGTGCCAGCATAGGGGCGGGATATTCATACAATGAGCAGTTCTTC.

The chain has TRBV6-4 and TRBJ2-1, with D possibly TRBD2 on 6 matching bases. V dropped 4 bases and J dropped 9 bases, with 19 bases sitting between them. The CDR3 runs to 15 residues. CDR1 MRHNA and CDR2 SNTAGT come from the germline V gene. CDR3 region: CASSARPSIGGEQFF. CDR3 coding DNA: TGTGCCAGCAGTGCTCGGCCCAGTATCGGGGGTGAGCAGTTCTTC.

V and J are TRBV19 and TRBJ2-7, with TRBD2 identical over 9 bases. CDR3 length equals 19 residues. In germline, CDR1 is LNHDA, CDR2 SQIVND (reference sequence). The V and J ends lost 7 bases and 0 bases, in that order; junction bases with no gene match: 19. The DNA for the CDR3 is TGTGCCAGTAAGGACTTTACGGGGACCGGGACTAGCTTCTCCTACGAGCAGTACTTC. It translates to CASKDFTGTGTSFSYEQYF. Combining the CDR3 with reference TRBV19 and TRBJ2-7 gives the whole variable domain DGGITQSPKYLFRKEGQNVTLSCEQNLNHDAMYWYRQDPGQGLRLIYYSQIVNDFQKGDIAEGYSVSREKKESFPLTVTSAQKNPTAFYLCASKDFTGTGTSFSYEQYFGPGTRLTVT.

The chain is built from TRBV7-8 and TRBJ2-1; TRBD2 matches at 8 bases. Germline CDR1 reads SGHVS; CDR2 reads FQNEAQ. V lost 4 bases, J lost 6 bases, and 2 bases stayed unmatched. CDR3 size: 13 residues. CDR3 nucleotide sequence: TGTGCCAGCAGCTCCCGGGGGGGCAATGAGCAGTTCTTC. As protein: CASSSRGGNEQFF.

This chain connects TRBV18 to TRBJ1-5; D call uncertain. The ends were cut back, 1 base at V and 5 bases at J, with 9 bases in the middle. Germline V gene lookup returns CDR1 KGHSH and CDR2 LQKENI. The CDR3 is 14 amino acids. CDR3 sequence: CASSPRADHQPQHF. CDR3 bases: TGTGCCAGCTCACCACGGGCAGACCATCAGCCCCAGCATTTT.

The chain employs TRBV5-1 and TRBJ1-2, with D unclear. Germline lookup yields CDR1 SGHRS and CDR2 YFSETQ. This CDR3 spans 14 amino acids. Trimming removed 4 bases at V and 4 bases at J, with 14 bases between. The CDR3 region is CASSGSGYPYGYTF. The CDR3 DNA follows: TGCGCCAGCAGCGGGAGCGGGTACCCCTATGGCTACACCTTC.

V is TRBV27 and J is TRBJ2-7; 13 bases are shared with TRBD2. CDR1 and CDR2 (germline): MNHEY, SMNVEV (reference sequence). This CDR3 is 19 amino acids long. J lost 2 bases, V lost 4 bases, and 14 bases had no gene match. In DNA, the CDR3 is TGTGCCAGCAGTTCCGGACTAGCGGGAGACGGGTATCCCCCCTACGAGCAGTACTTC. Residues: CASSSGLAGDGYPPYEQYF.

The chain has TRBV5-1 and TRBJ2-3; 13 nucleotides align to TRBD2. The trim removed 3 bases at V and 4 bases at J, leaving 5 bases unmatched. Germline values: CDR1 SGHRS, CDR2 YFSETQ. This CDR3 region has 16 residues. The CDR3 loop is CASSSTSGRAPDTQYF. The CDR3 nucleotides are TGCGCCAGCAGCTCTACTAGCGGGAGGGCCCCAGATACGCAGTATTTT. Supplemented by reference TRBV5-1 and TRBJ2-3, the full variable domain reads KAGVTQTPRYLIKTRGQQVTLSCSPISGHRSVSWYQQTPGQGLQFLFEYFSETQRNKGNFPGRFSGRQFSNSRSEMNVSTLELGDSALYLCASSSTSGRAPDTQYFGPGTRLTVL.

The chain joins TRBV9 to TRBJ2-1; 8 bases are a match to TRBD2. This CDR3 spans 16 amino acids. Germline V gene sequence: CDR1 SGDLS, CDR2 YYNGEE. The V and J ends lost 0 bases and 8 bases, in that order; junction bases with no gene match: 10. The CDR3 spells CASSVGGVAGKYEQFF. CDR3 bases: TGTGCCAGCAGCGTAGGGGGAGTAGCGGGAAAATATGAGCAGTTCTTC.

V is TRBV7-9 and J is TRBJ2-7; TRBD1 aligns across 10 bases. The CDR3 consists of 14 residues. Germline CDR1 is SEHNR and CDR2 is FQNEAQ (reference sequence). V gave up 1 base and J gave up 6 bases; unmatched junction bases: 3. The chain's CDR3 is CASSLGQGAAEQYF. The CDR3, as DNA: TGTGCCAGCAGCTTAGGACAGGGGGCTGCCGAGCAGTACTTC.

The genes are TRBV28 and TRBJ1-2; no definite D call. The ends were cut back, 1 base at V and 4 bases at J, with 10 bases in the middle. The germline V gene has CDR1 MDHEN and CDR2 SYDVKM. The CDR3 extends over 14 amino acids. CDR3 loop: CASSLSGYPYGYTF. CDR3 DNA sequence: TGTGCCAGCAGTTTATCCGGGTACCCCTATGGCTACACCTTC.

V usage is TRBV7-2 and J usage is TRBJ2-1, with a tentative D call TRBD1 (6 bases). The CDR3 totals 12 residues. Deletions cut 5 bases from V and 7 bases from J, with 9 bases between. From germline, CDR1 is SGHTA and CDR2 FQGNSA. The CDR3 DNA reads as TGTGCCAGCAGCCGGCAGGGGAATGAGCAGTTCTTC. It yields the protein CASSRQGNEQFF.

The chain employs TRBV11-1 and TRBJ2-7; 9 bases line up with TRBD2. Per germline, CDR1 SGHAT and CDR2 FQDESV (reference sequence). This CDR3 comprises 14 residues. V dropped 10 bases and J dropped 6; count of bases not matched to a gene: 13. The CDR3 region has the DNA TGTGCCAACCCCAGGGCGGGAGGGCTCTTCGAGCAGTACTTC. Its protein product is CANPRAGGLFEQYF.

The J gene is TRBJ2-3, the V gene TRBV10-3; 8 positions agree with TRBD1. The junction had 7 bases not matched to a gene; V was cut back by 8 bases and J by 3 bases. CDR1 ENHRY and CDR2 SYGVKD come from the germline V gene. This CDR3 has 14 residues. The DNA for the CDR3 is TGTGCCATCGGTCAACAGGGGGGTACAGATACGCAGTATTTT. Its translation: CAIGQQGGTDTQYF.

The rearrangement uses TRBV2 and TRBJ1-5; TRBD1 matches at 12 bases. The germline gives CDR1 SNHLY, CDR2 FYNNEI. CDR3 size: 15 residues. V shed 8 bases, J shed 7 bases, and the junction held 9 bases outside the gene matches. This chain's CDR3 is CASLSGTGGRQPQHF. In DNA form, the CDR3 reads TGTGCCAGCCTCTCCGGGACAGGGGGCCGACAGCCCCAGCATTTT.

The rearrangement links TRBV5-4 to TRBJ2-5, with 11 bases lining up with TRBD2. Per germline, CDR1 SGHNT and CDR2 YYREEE (reference sequence). Losses at the gene ends were 0 bases for V and 5 bases for J; bases not matched to a gene: 0. The CDR3 runs 14 residues. The CDR3 DNA is TGTGCCAGCAGCTTGGCTAGCGGGAGGGAGACCCAGTACTTC. Translation gives CASSLASGRETQYF.

This clone was seen a handful of times. CDR3 amino acids: CASSLDRDRVRGGYTF. The CDR3, as DNA: TGTGCCAGCAGCTTAGATCGGGACAGGGTAAGAGGTGGCTACACCTTC. The gene calls are TRBV7-2 and TRBJ1-2, with TRBD1 matching over 9 bases. Trimming cost V 1 base and J 7 bases; bases outside gene matches: 10. Germline values: CDR1 SGHTA, CDR2 FQGNSA. The CDR3 spans 16 residues.

V gene TRBV24-1 combines with J gene TRBJ2-7; D gene ambiguous. Germline V gives CDR1 KGHDR, CDR2 SFDVKD. With 2 bases removed from V and 2 bases from J, the gap between germline ends came to 6 bases. The CDR3 extends over 13 amino acids. The DNA for the CDR3 is TGTGCCACCAGTGATTCTAGTCCCTACGAGCAGTACTTC. This sequence encodes CATSDSSPYEQYF.

This CDR3 is CASSQDGGGYTF. CDR3 nucleotide sequence: TGTGCCAGCAGCCAGGATGGGGGGGGCTACACCTTC. The rearrangement uses TRBV3-1 (or the pseudogene TRBV3-2) and TRBJ1-2; a possible D gene is TRBD1 (5 bases). V was clipped by 3 bases and J by 8 bases, with 10 bases between them. Germline V gene lookup returns CDR1 LGHDT and CDR2 YNNKEL (reference sequence). CDR3 length: 12 amino acids.